This TCR beta chain emerged from a study of cytomegalovirus exposure and HLA in healthy donors. Whole-study findings and limits: At a 0.05 false discovery rate, a later analysis found approximately 17,000 TCR beta sequences to be associated with HLA alleles.

The germline V gene has CDR1 SNHLY and CDR2 FYNNEI. Trimming cost V 2 bases and J 1 base, with 11 bases left between them. CDR3 length: 16 amino acids. Worth noting for this clone: No antigen is known for it.

This PCR relied on a set of 60 Vbeta primers and 13 Jbeta primers. TCRdb's table, derived via immunoSEQ multiplex PCR, lists solely in-frame clones and lacks some. The table includes 170,000 or so clones, 80% detected once. The clonotype was recovered from a woman aged 45 to 65 in good health and CMV-seropositive. The chain combines TRBV2 with TRBJ1-4, with D unclear. The sequencing sample was made of PBMCs. CDR3 bases: TGTGCCAGCAGTGAAACAAGCGTGGTAACTAATGAAAAACTGTTTTTT. This sequence encodes CASSETSVVTNEKLFF.